A single sample is the source of the 8 T cell receptor beta chains below, sequenced in a study of T cell responses to AZD1222 COVID-19 vaccine. Some clones are missing from TCRdb's copy, which holds only in-frame ones; the method was immunoSEQ multiplex PCR. This sample has 150,000 to 180,000 clones; about 86% occur once, and the top ten carry roughly 5.8%. The specimen was peripheral blood, collected on day 0 of MenACWY control vaccination. Source of these receptors: an adult in good health.

This clone was recorded many times. The chain uses TRBV15 and TRBJ1-6, with TRBD1 as a possible D gene (5 bases). The germline V gene has CDR1 LNHNV and CDR2 YYDKDF (reference sequence). Trimming took off 0 bases at V and 9 bases at J, with 9 bases between the two ends. The CDR3 runs to 14 residues. The CDR3 here is CATSRDSGRSPLHF. As DNA, the CDR3 is TGTGCCACCAGCAGAGATTCGGGGCGTTCACCCCTCCACTTT. The full variable domain, its missing parts supplied by reference TRBV15 and TRBJ1-6, is DAMVIQNPRYQVTQFGKPVTLSCSQTLNHNVMYWYQQKSSQAPKLLFHYYDKDFNNEADTPDNFQSRRPNTSFCFLDIRSPGLGDTAMYLCATSRDSGRSPLHFGNGTRLTVT.

V gene TRBV19 combines with J gene TRBJ2-2; 11 bases are shared with TRBD1. Germline trimming cut 5 bases from V and 8 bases from J; bases unmatched to any gene: 10. This CDR3 has 16 residues. Germline assignment: CDR1 LNHDA and CDR2 SQIVND (reference sequence). The CDR3, as DNA: TGTGCCAGTAGTCCGGGACAGGGGGGGTATTTGGGGGAGCTGTTTTTT. It encodes CASSPGQGGYLGELFF.

In this sample, this clone turned up a few times. The CDR3 DNA follows: TGTGCCAGCAGCTTGTGGGGCGGATCGATGAACACTGAAGCTTTCTTT. This codes for CASSLWGGSMNTEAFF. The J gene is TRBJ1-1, the V gene TRBV5-5; D is possibly TRBD1 (5 bases). The CDR3 has 16 residues. Trimming stripped 1 base from V and 0 bases from J, with 13 bases between. The germline V gene encodes CDR1 SGHKS and CDR2 YYEKEE (reference sequence).

V gene TRBV4-2 combines with J gene TRBJ1-1, with 9 bases fitting TRBD1. With V trimmed by 6 bases and J by 5 bases, 13 bases remained unmatched. The germline gives CDR1 LGHNA, CDR2 YNFKEQ. This CDR3 has 16 amino acids. The CDR3 DNA sequence: TGTGCCAGCAGGGTACAAACAGGGGGCCGCGGGACTGAAGCTTTCTTT. Translating it yields CASRVQTGGRGTEAFF.

This clone has only a few counts. The genes are TRBV19 and TRBJ1-2, with 10 positions matching TRBD1. This CDR3 has 14 residues. The V gene end was trimmed by 3 bases and the J gene end by 2 bases; junction bases not matched to a gene: 0. CDR1 LNHDA and CDR2 SQIVND come from the germline V gene (reference sequence). CDR3 DNA: TGTGCCAGTAGTATGGGACAGGGGAACTATGGCTACACCTTC. Amino acids: CASSMGQGNYGYTF.

This clone was seen a single time. Other DNA sequences within the sample encode an identical CDR3. This rearrangement joins TRBV2 to TRBJ2-5; D tentatively fits TRBD1 or TRBD2 (5 bases each). Germline V gene data show CDR1 as SNHLY and CDR2 as FYNNEI. The CDR3 sequence is 15 residues long. V dropped 3 bases and J dropped 2 bases, with 13 bases sitting between them. The CDR3 DNA reads TGTGCCAGCAGTGAGTCAGGGAGAGGGCAAGAGACCCAGTACTTC. Protein sequence: CASSESGRGQETQYF.

The chain joins TRBV4-3 to TRBJ2-7, with 10 bases identical to TRBD1. V lost 2 bases and J lost 3; bases outside the gene matches: 7. Per germline, CDR1 LGHNA and CDR2 YSLEER. The CDR3 is made up of 16 amino acids. The CDR3 nucleotides read TGCGCCAGCAGCCAACGGGAAGGACAGGGGGACTACGAGCAGTACTTC. This codes for CASSQREGQGDYEQYF.

The chain uses TRBV10-3 and TRBJ1-4; D may be TRBD1 (5 bases). V was cut by 11 bases and J by 0 bases, with 16 bases left in between. CDR1 is ENHRY and CDR2 is SYGVKD in the germline V gene. The CDR3 sequence is 15 residues long. In DNA form, the CDR3 reads TGTGCCTCCCAGGGAACAGGTGCAACTAATGAAAAACTGTTTTTT. This encodes CASQGTGATNEKLFF.